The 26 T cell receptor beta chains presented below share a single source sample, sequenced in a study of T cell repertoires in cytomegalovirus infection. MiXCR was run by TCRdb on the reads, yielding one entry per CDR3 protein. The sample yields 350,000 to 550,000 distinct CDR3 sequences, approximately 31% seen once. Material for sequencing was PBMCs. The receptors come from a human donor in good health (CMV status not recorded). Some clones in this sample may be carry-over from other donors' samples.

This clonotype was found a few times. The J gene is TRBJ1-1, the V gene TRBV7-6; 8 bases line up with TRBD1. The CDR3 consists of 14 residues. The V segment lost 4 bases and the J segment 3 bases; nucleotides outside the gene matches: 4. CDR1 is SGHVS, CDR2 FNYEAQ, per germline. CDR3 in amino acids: CASSYLQGDTEAFF. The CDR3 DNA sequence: TGTGCCAGCAGCTATCTACAGGGGGACACTGAAGCTTTCTTT.

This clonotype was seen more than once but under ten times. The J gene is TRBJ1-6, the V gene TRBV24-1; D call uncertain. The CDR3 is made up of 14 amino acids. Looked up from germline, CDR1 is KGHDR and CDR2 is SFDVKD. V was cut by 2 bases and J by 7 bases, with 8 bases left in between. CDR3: CATSDSGRNSPLHF. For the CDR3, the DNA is TGTGCCACCAGTGATTCGGGCAGGAATTCACCCCTCCACTTT.

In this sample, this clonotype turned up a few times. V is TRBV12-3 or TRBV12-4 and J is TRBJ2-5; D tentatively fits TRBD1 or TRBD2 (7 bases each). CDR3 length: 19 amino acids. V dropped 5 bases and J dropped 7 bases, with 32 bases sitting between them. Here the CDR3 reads CASSPARGIQAGLSGTQYF. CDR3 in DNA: TGTGCCAGCAGTCCGGCCAGGGGGATCCAAGCGGGGCTATCAGGGACCCAGTACTTC.

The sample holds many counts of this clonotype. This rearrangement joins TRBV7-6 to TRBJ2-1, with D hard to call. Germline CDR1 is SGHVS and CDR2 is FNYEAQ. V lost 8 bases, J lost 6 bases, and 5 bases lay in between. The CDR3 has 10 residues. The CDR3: CASGGNEQFF. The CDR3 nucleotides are TGTGCCAGCGGTGGCAATGAGCAGTTCTTC.

The CDR3 DNA reads TGCAGTGCTAGGTTGACTGAAGCTTTCTTT. Amino acids: CSARLTEAFF. This chain links TRBV20-1 with TRBJ1-1; D is undetermined. This CDR3 is 10 amino acids long. Germline V gene sequence: CDR1 DFQATT, CDR2 SNEGSKA (reference sequence). With 3 bases removed from V and 5 bases from J, the gap between germline ends came to 4 bases.

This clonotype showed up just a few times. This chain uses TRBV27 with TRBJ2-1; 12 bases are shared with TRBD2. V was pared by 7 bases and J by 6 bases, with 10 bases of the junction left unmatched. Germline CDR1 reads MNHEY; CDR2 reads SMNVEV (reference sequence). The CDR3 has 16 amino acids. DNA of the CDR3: TGTGCCAGCACTCACGGTACTAGCGGGGGGTCCAATGAGCAGTTCTTC. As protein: CASTHGTSGGSNEQFF.

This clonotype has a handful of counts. This CDR3 is CASSAVGTGNQPQHF. CDR3 coding DNA: TGTGCCAGCAGCGCAGTAGGGACAGGGAATCAGCCCCAGCATTTT. This rearrangement joins TRBV6-5 to TRBJ1-5, with TRBD1 identical over 9 bases. The germline V gene has CDR1 MNHEY and CDR2 SVGAGI. This CDR3 contains 15 residues. J gave up 4 bases and V 6 bases, and 7 bases lay outside the gene matches.

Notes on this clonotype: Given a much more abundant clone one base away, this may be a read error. This CDR3 is CASSSEFNQTQHF. The CDR3 DNA reads TGTGCCAGCAGCTCCGAGTTCAATCAGACCCAGCATTTT. This chain connects TRBV7-8 to TRBJ1-5; no reliable D call. CDR3 length: 13 amino acids. CDR1 is SGHVS, CDR2 FQNEAQ, per germline. Using reference TRBV7-8 and TRBJ1-5 for the parts outside the CDR3, the full variable domain is GAGVSQSPRYKVAKRGQDVALRCDPISGHVSLFWYQQALGQGPEFLTYFQNEAQLDKSGLPSDRFFAERPEGSVSTLKIQRTQQEDSAVYLCASSSEFNQTQHFGDGTRLSIL.

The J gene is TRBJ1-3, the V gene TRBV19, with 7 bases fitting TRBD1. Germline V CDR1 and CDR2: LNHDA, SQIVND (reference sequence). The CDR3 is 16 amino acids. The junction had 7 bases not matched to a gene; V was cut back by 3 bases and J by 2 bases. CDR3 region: CASSIFGQATGNTIYF. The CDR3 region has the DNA TGTGCCAGTAGTATTTTCGGACAGGCAACTGGAAACACCATATATTTT.

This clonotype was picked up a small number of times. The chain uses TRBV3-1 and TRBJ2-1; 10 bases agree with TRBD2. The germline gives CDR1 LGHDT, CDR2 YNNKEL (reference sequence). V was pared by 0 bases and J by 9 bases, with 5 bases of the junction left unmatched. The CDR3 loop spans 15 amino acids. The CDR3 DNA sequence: TGTGCCAGCAGCCAAGAGGCTAGCGGGGGATCTGAGCAGTTCTTC. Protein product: CASSQEASGGSEQFF.

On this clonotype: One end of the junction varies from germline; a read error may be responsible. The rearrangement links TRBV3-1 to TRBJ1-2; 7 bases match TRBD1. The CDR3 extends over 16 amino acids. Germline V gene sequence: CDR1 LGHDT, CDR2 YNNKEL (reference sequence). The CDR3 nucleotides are TGTGCCAGCAGCCAAGAGGATTTACAGGGGACCTATGGCTCCACCTTC. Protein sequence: CASSQEDLQGTYGSTF. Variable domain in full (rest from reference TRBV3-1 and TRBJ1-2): DTAVSQTPKYLVTQMGNDKSIKCEQNLGHDTMYWYKQDSKKFLKIMFSYNNKELIINETVPNRFSPKSPDKAHLNLHINSLELGDSAVYFCASSQEDLQGTYGSTFGSGTRLTVV.

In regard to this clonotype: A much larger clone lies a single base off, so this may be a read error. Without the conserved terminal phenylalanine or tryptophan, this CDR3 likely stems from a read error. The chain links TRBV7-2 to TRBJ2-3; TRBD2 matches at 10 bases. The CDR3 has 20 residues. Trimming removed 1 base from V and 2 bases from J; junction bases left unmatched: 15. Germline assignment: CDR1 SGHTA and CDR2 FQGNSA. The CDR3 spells CASSLGLLAGVLLSTDTQYL. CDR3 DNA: TGTGCCAGCAGCTTAGGGCTCCTAGCGGGGGTGCTCCTCTCCACAGATACGCAGTATTTG.

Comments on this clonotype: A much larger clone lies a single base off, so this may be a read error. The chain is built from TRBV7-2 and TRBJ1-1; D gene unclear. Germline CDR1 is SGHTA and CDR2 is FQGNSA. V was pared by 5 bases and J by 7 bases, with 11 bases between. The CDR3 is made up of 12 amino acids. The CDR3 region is CASSANSGEAFF. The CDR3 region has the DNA TGTGCCAGCAGCGCTAACAGTGGTGAAGCTTTCTTT.

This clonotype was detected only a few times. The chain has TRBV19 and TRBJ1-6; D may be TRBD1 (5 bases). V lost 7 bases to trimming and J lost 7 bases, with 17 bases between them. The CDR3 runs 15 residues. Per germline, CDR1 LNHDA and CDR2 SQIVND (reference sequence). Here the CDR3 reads CASTYVHGANSPLHF. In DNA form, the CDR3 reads TGTGCCAGTACCTACGTCCACGGGGCCAATTCACCCCTCCACTTT. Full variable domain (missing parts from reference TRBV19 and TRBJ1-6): DGGITQSPKYLFRKEGQNVTLSCEQNLNHDAMYWYRQDPGQGLRLIYYSQIVNDFQKGDIAEGYSVSREKKESFPLTVTSAQKNPTAFYLCASTYVHGANSPLHFGNGTRLTVT.

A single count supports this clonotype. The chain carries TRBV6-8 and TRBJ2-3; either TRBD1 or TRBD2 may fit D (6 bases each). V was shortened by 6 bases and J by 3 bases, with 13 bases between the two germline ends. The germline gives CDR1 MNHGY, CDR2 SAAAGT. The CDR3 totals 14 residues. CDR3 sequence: CASRLQGGTDTQYF. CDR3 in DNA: TGTGCCAGCAGATTACAGGGAGGAACAGATACGCAGTATTTT.

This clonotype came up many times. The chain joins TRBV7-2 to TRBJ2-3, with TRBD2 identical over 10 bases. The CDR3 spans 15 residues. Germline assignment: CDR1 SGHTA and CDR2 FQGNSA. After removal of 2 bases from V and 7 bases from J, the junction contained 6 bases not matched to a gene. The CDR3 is CASSLSGGEGNTQYF. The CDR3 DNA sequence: TGTGCCAGCAGCTTAAGCGGGGGGGAAGGAAATACGCAGTATTTT.

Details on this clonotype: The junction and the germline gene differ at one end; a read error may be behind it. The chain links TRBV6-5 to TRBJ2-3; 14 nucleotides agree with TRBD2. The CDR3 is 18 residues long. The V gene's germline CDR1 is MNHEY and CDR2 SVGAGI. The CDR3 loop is CSSSSLGGLAGDTDTQYF. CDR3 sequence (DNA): TGTTCCAGCAGTTCCCTGGGGGGACTAGCGGGGGACACAGATACGCAGTATTTT.

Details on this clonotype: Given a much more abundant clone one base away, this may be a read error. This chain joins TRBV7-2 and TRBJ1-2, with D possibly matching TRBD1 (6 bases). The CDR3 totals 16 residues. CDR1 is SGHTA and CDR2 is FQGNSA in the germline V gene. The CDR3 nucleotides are TGTGCCGGCAGCCATGAACCGGGACACGGAAACTATGGCTACACCTTC. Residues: CAGSHEPGHGNYGYTF.

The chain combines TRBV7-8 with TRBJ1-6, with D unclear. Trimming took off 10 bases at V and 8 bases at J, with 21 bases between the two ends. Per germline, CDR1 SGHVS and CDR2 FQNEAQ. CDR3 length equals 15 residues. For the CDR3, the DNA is TGTGCCATCATCTTAGCGGGTAGGCAGGATTCACCCCTCCACTTT. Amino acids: CAIILAGRQDSPLHF.

CDR3 sequence reads: CASSQDGNRRNSPLHF. For the CDR3, the DNA is TGCGCCAGCAGCCAAGATGGAAACAGGCGGAATTCACCCCTCCACTTT. The chain links TRBV4-3 to TRBJ1-6, with a tentative D call TRBD1 (5 bases). The germline V gene encodes CDR1 LGHNA and CDR2 YSLEER. The CDR3 extends over 16 amino acids. The V end lost 0 bases, the J end lost 7 bases, and 13 bases lay between the germline ends.

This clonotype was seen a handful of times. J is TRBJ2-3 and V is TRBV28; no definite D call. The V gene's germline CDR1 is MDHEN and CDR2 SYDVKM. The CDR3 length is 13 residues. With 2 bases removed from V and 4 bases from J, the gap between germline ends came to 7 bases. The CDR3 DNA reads TGTGCCAGCAGTTTAACCCCTTCAGATACGCAGTATTTT. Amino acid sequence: CASSLTPSDTQYF.

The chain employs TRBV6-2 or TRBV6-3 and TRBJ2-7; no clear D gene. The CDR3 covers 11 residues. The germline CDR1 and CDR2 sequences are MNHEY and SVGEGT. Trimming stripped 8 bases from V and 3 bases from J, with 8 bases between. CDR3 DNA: TGTGCCAGCCTGAAGGGCTACGAGCAGTACTTC. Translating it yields CASLKGYEQYF.

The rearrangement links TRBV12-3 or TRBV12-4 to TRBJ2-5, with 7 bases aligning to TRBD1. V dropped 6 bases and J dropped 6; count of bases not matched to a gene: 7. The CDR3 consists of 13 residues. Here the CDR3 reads CASSGTVKQTQYF. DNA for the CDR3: TGTGCCAGCAGCGGGACAGTGAAACAGACCCAGTACTTC.

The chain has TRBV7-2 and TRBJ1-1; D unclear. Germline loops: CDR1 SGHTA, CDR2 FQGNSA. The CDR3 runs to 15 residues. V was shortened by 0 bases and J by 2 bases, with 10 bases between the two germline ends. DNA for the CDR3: TGTGCCAGCAGCTTAGCGCTAGTTGGTAACACTGAAGCTTTCTTT. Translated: CASSLALVGNTEAFF.

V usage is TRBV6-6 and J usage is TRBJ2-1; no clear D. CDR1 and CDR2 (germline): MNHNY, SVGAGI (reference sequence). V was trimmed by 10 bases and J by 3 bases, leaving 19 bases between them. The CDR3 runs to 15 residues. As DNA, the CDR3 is TGTGCCACTCTCCAGACTGGGCGACACTACAATGAGCAGTTCTTC. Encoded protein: CATLQTGRHYNEQFF.

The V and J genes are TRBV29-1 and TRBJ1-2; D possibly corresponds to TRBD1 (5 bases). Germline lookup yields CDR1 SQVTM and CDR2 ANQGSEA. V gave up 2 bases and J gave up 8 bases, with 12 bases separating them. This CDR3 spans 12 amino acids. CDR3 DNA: TGCAGCGTTGAACCCAGGGATGTGGGCTACACCTTC. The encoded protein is CSVEPRDVGYTF.